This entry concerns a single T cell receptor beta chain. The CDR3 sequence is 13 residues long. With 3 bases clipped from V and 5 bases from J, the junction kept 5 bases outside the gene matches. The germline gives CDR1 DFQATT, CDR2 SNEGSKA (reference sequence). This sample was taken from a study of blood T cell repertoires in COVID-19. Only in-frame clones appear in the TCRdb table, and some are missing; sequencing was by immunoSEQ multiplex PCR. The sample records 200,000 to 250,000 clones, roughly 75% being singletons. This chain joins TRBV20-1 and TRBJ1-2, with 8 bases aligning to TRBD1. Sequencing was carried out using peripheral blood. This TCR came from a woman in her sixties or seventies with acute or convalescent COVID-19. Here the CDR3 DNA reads TGCAGTGCTAGTCAGGGGGCGCGTTATGGCTACACCTTC. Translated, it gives CSASQGARYGYTF.